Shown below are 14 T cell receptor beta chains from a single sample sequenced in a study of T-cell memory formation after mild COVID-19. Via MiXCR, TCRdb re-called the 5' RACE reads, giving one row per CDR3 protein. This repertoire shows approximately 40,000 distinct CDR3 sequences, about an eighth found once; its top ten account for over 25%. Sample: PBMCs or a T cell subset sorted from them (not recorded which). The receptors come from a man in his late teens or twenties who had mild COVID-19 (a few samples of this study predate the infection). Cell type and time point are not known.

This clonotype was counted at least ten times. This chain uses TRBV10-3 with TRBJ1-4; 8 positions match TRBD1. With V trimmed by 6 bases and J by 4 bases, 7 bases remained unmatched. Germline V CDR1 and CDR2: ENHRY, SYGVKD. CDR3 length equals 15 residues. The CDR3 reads CAISAGTGINEKLFF. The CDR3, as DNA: TGTGCCATCAGCGCAGGGACAGGCATTAATGAAAAACTGTTTTTT.

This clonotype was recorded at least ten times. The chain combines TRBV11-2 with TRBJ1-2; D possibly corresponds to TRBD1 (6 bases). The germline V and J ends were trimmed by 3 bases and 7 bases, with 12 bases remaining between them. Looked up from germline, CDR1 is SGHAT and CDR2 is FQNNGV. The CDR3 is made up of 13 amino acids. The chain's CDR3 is CASSLHREGGYTF. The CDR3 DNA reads TGTGCCAGCAGCTTGCACAGGGAGGGTGGCTACACCTTC.

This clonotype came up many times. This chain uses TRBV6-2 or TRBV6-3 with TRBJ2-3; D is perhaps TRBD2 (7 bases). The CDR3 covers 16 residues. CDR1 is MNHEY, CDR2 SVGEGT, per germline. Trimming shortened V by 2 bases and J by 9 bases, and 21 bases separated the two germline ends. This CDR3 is CASSYGAGARQGTQYF. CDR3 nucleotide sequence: TGTGCCAGCAGTTACGGGGCGGGGGCCCGTCAAGGAACGCAGTATTTT.

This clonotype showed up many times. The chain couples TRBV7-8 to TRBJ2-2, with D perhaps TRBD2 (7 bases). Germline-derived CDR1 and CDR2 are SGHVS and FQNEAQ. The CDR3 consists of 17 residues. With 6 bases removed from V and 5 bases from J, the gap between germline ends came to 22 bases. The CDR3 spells CASSILPRGAETGELFF. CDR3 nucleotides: TGTGCCAGCAGTATCCTCCCTCGGGGGGCTGAGACCGGGGAGCTGTTTTTT.

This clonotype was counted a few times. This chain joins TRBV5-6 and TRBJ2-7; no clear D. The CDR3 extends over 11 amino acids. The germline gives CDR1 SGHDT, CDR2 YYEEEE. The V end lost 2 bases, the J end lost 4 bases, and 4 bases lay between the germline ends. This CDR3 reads CASSFAYEQYF. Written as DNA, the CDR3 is TGTGCCAGCAGCTTCGCTTACGAGCAGTACTTC.

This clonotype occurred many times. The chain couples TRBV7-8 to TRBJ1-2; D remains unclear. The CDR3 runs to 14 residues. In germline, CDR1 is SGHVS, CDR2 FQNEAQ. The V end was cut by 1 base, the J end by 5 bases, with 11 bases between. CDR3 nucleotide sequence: TGTGCCAGCAGCTTAGATCGCACGACTTATGGCTACACCTTC. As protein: CASSLDRTTYGYTF.

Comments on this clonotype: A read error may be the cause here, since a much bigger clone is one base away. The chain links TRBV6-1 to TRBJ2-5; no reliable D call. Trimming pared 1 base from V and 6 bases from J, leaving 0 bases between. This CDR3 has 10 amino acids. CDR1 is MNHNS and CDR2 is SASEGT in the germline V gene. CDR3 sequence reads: CASSEETQYF. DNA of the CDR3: TGTGCCAGCAGTGAAGAGACCCAGTACTTC.

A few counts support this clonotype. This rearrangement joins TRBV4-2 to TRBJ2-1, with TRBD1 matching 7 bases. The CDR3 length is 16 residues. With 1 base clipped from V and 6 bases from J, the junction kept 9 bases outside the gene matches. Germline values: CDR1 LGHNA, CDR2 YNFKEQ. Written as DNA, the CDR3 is TGTGCCAGCAGCCAAGGATCCCTCAGGGGGACCAATGAGCAGTTCTTC. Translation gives CASSQGSLRGTNEQFF.

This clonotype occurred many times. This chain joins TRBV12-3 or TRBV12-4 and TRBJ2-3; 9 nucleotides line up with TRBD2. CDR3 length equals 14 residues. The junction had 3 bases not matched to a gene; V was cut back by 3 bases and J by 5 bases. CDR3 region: CASSFNSGGDTQYF. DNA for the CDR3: TGTGCCAGCAGTTTTAATAGCGGGGGAGATACGCAGTATTTT.

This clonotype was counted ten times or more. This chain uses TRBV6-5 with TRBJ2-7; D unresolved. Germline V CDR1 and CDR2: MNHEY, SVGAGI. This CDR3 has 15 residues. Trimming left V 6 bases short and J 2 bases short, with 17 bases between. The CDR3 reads CASRTGQELTYEQYF. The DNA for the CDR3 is TGTGCCAGCAGGACCGGGCAGGAGCTGACCTACGAGCAGTACTTC.

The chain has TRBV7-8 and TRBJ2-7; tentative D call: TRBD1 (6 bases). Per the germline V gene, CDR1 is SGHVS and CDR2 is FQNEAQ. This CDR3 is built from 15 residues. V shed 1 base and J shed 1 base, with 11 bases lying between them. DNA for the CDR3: TGTGCCAGCAGCTTAGTACAGGGTCCGTCCTACGAGCAGTACGTC. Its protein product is CASSLVQGPSYEQYV.

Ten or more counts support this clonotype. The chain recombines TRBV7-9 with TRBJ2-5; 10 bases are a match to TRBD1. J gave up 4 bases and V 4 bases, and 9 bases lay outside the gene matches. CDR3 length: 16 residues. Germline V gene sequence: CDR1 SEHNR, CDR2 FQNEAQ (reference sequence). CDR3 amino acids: CASSSFGTGARETQYF. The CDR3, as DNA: TGTGCCAGCAGCTCGTTCGGGACAGGGGCGAGAGAGACCCAGTACTTC.

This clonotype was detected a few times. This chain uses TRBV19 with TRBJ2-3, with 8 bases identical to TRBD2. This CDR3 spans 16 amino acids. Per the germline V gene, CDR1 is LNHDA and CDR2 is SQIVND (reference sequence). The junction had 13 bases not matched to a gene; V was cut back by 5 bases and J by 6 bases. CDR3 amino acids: CASSSPAGGATDTQYF. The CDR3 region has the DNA TGTGCCAGTAGTTCACCGGCCGGGGGGGCAACCGATACGCAGTATTTT.

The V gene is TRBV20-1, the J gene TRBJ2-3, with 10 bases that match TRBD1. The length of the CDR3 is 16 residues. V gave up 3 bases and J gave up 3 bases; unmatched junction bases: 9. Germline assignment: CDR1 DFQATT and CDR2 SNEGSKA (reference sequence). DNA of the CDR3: TGCAGTGCTAGTGGCCCCGGGACAGGGGAGACAGATACGCAGTATTTT. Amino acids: CSASGPGTGETDTQYF.